This T cell receptor (beta chain) was identified in a study of cytomegalovirus exposure and HLA in healthy donors. Study-wide points: The classifier reportedly diagnosed cytomegalovirus status with high specificity and sensitivity. TCR beta chains associated with HLA were, in a later analysis, more clonally expanded than equally common others. Indistinguishability led to the exclusion of some V segments, TRBV6-2 and TRBV6-3 included.

PCR used 60 Vbeta primers and 13 Jbeta primers. Per the study methods: Among the unique TCR beta chains that a later analysis counted, about 81 million in all, around 11 million were shared. Produced via immunoSEQ multiplex PCR; TCRdb's table is partial and in-frame only. V and J calls and clone size are copied from that table; D and trimming were computed from the DNA. The table records some 97,000 clones, 75% to 85% of them present only once. Germline lookup yields CDR1 MGHRA and CDR2 YSYEKL. This CDR3 has 15 amino acids. V trimming: 3 bases; J trimming: 2 bases; junction bases outside the gene matches: 3. A word on this clone: Antigen: not known.

The chain links TRBV4-1 to TRBJ2-1; 8 nucleotides align to TRBD2. The sample consisted of PBMCs. The TCR sequence derives from a woman under 30 in good health and CMV-seronegative. CDR3 bases: TGCGCCAGCAGCCAGACTAGCGAAACCTACAATGAGCAGTTCTTC. Translating gives CASSQTSETYNEQFF.